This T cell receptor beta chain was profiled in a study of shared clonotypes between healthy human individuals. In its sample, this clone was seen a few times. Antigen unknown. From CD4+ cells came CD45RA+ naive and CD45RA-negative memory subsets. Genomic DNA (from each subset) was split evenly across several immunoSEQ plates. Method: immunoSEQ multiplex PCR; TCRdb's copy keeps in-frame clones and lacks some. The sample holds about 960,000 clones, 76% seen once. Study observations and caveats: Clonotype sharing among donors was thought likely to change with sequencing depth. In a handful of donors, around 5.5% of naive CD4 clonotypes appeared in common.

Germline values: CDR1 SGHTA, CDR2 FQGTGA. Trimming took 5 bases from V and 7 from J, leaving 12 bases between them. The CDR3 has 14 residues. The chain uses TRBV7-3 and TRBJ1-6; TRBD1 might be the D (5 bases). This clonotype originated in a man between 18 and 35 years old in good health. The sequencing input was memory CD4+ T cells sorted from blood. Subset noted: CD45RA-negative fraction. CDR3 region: CASSPGTENSPLHF. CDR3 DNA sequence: TGTGCCAGCAGCCCCGGGACGGAGAATTCACCCCTCCACTTT.